The T cell receptor (beta chain) described here comes from a study of shared clonotypes between healthy human individuals. Across the whole study: Each donor had three CD4 naive, three CD4 memory, two CD8 naive and one CD8 memory plate.

This clone was detected only once. Trimming pared 3 bases from V and 4 bases from J, leaving 11 bases between. Germline V gene sequence: CDR1 MDHEN, CDR2 SYDVKM. This CDR3 region has 14 residues. The authors loaded approximately 220 ng DNA, tens of thousands of T cell genomes, into sorted-subset replicate PCRs. The assay was immunoSEQ multiplex PCR, and TCRdb's table has in-frame clones only and misses some. The table lists 1.5 million to 2.5 million clones, less than 95% of them singletons, with more than 0.9% in the top ten. Selected positively for CCR7 and CD45RO-negative, naive CD8 cells excluded terminally differentiated effector memory CD45RA+ cells.

This chain uses TRBV28 with TRBJ2-3; D might be TRBD2 (6 bases). This sequence was found in a man aged 18 to 35 in good health. The sequenced material came from naive CD8+ T cells sorted from blood. This chain's CDR3 is CASSLEGDADTQYF. CDR3 DNA sequence: TGTGCCAGCAGTTTGGAGGGAGATGCAGATACGCAGTATTTT.